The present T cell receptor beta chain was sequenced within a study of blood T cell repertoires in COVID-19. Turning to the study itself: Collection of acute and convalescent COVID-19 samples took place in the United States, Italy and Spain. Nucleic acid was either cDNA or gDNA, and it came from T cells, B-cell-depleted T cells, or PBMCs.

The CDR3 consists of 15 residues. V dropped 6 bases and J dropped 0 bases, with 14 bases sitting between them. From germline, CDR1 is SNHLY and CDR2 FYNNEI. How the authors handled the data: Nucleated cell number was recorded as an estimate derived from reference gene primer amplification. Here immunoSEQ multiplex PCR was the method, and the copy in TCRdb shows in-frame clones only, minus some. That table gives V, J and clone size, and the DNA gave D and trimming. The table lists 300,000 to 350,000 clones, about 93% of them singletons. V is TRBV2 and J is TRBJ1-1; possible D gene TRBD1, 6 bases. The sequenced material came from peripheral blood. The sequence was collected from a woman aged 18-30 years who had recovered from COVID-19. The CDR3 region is CASRARGNLNTEAFF. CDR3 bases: TGTGCCAGCAGAGCGAGGGGGAACCTGAACACTGAAGCTTTCTTT. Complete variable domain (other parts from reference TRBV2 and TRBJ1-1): EPEVTQTPSHQVTQMGQEVILRCVPISNHLYFYWYRQILGQKVEFLVSFYNNEISEKSEIFDDQFSVERPDGSNFTLKIRSTKLEDSAMYFCASRARGNLNTEAFFGQGTRLTVV.